The 20 T cell receptor beta chains below all came from one sample that was sequenced in a study of T-cell memory formation after mild COVID-19. TCRdb ran MiXCR on the 5' RACE reads and lists one entry per CDR3 protein. The repertoire consists of fewer than 400,000 distinct CDR3 sequences, with about 15% occurring once and the leading ten covering around a fifth. The sample taken for sequencing was PBMCs or a T cell subset sorted from them (not recorded which). Source of these receptors: a man between 18 and 35 years old who had mild COVID-19 (a few samples of this study predate the infection). Cell type and time point are not known.

There are a few counts of this clonotype. This chain joins TRBV28 and TRBJ1-5; D not resolved. CDR1 and CDR2 from the germline V gene are MDHEN and SYDVKM. V dropped 5 bases and J dropped 6 bases, with 20 bases sitting between them. This CDR3 has 16 amino acids. The CDR3 DNA reads TGTGCCAGCAGTCCGGCGGCGGAGAGGGTTGCTCAGCCCCAGCATTTT. This encodes CASSPAAERVAQPQHF. The full variable domain, rest sourced from reference TRBV28 and TRBJ1-5, is DVKVTQSSRYLVKRTGEKVFLECVQDMDHENMFWYRQDPGLGLRLIYFSYDVKMKEKGDIPEGYSVSREKKERFSLILESASTNQTSMYLCASSPAAERVAQPQHFGDGTRLSIL.

This clonotype was counted between two and nine times. The chain recombines TRBV29-1 with TRBJ1-5; D is undetermined. V was pared by 4 bases and J by 5 bases, with 12 bases between. The CDR3 is made up of 13 amino acids. CDR1 and CDR2 from the germline V gene are SQVTM and ANQGSEA. In DNA, the CDR3 is TGCAGCGTTGGATTTAAAACGGATCAGCCCCAGCATTTT. Its translation is CSVGFKTDQPQHF. The variable domain in full, with the rest retrieved from reference TRBV29-1 and TRBJ1-5, is SAVISQKPSRDICQRGTSLTIQCQVDSQVTMMFWYRQQPGQSLTLIATANQGSEATYESGFVIDKFPISRPNLTFSTLTVSNMSPEDSSIYLCSVGFKTDQPQHFGDGTRLSIL.

The chain employs TRBV7-2 and TRBJ1-2; D unresolved. The germline gives CDR1 SGHTA, CDR2 FQGNSA. This CDR3 spans 12 amino acids. Trimming shortened V by 4 bases and J by 7 bases, and 10 bases separated the two germline ends. CDR3 amino acids: CASSSDFLGYTF. CDR3 in DNA: TGTGCCAGCAGCTCCGATTTTCTTGGCTACACCTTC.

This chain joins TRBV11-2 and TRBJ2-1, with D tentatively TRBD2 (7 bases). The V gene's germline CDR1 is SGHAT and CDR2 FQNNGV. The CDR3 extends over 16 amino acids. The germline V and J ends were trimmed by 0 bases and 7 bases, with 16 bases remaining between them. The CDR3 DNA reads TGTGCCAGCAGCTTAGATATCGGGGGGCTCTATAATGAGCAGTTCTTC. This sequence encodes CASSLDIGGLYNEQFF.

This clonotype was observed at least ten times. The rearrangement uses TRBV5-5 and TRBJ1-4; no firm D call. The CDR3 covers 14 residues. Trimming took 0 bases from V and 0 from J, leaving 3 bases between them. The germline CDR1 and CDR2 sequences are SGHKS and YYEKEE (reference sequence). The CDR3 is CASSLVATNEKLFF. For the CDR3, the DNA is TGTGCCAGCAGCTTGGTGGCAACTAATGAAAAACTGTTTTTT.

This clonotype came up a few times. The rearrangement joins TRBV21-1 to TRBJ2-5; no DNA check was done on the table's D call, TRBD1. TRBV21-1 is assigned pseudogene status. The CDR3 has 17 residues. As DNA, the CDR3 is TGTGCCAGCAGCCCCCGGGACAGGGGAGGGTACAGAGAGACCCAGTACTTC. Its protein product is CASSPRDRGGYRETQYF.

In this sample, this clonotype turned up a few times. The V and J genes are TRBV5-6 and TRBJ1-5; D is uncertain. Per germline, CDR1 SGHDT and CDR2 YYEEEE. Trimming pared 3 bases from V and 0 bases from J, leaving 10 bases between. This CDR3 contains 15 residues. The CDR3 here is CASSSRHHSNQPQHF. CDR3 nucleotide sequence: TGTGCCAGCAGCTCAAGGCATCATAGCAATCAGCCCCAGCATTTT.

This clonotype was seen a handful of times. J is TRBJ2-1 and V is TRBV12-3 or TRBV12-4; TRBD2 aligns across 11 bases. There are 15 residues in the CDR3. Germline trimming cut 4 bases from V and 6 bases from J; bases unmatched to any gene: 5. CDR3: CASSYRLAGTNEQFF. CDR3 sequence (DNA): TGTGCCAGCAGTTATAGACTAGCGGGGACCAATGAGCAGTTCTTC.

This clonotype was seen more than once but under ten times. The V and J genes are TRBV4-3 and TRBJ2-6; 8 nucleotides agree with TRBD1. CDR3 length: 16 residues. CDR1 and CDR2 from the germline V gene are LGHNA and YSLEER. V gave up 3 bases and J gave up 4 bases; unmatched junction bases: 5. Written as DNA, the CDR3 is TGCGCCAGCAGCCAGGCGACAGGGGTAGGGGCCAACGTCCTGACTTTC. This sequence encodes CASSQATGVGANVLTF.

V and J are TRBV2 and TRBJ1-4; unclear D gene. Per germline, CDR1 SNHLY and CDR2 FYNNEI. With 6 bases removed from V and 4 bases from J, the gap between germline ends came to 9 bases. The CDR3 contains 13 residues. CDR3 region: CASRQDYNEKLFF. The CDR3 DNA follows: TGTGCCAGCAGGCAGGATTATAATGAAAAACTGTTTTTT.

The chain employs TRBV18 and TRBJ1-3; D might be TRBD1 (5 bases). The length of the CDR3 is 14 residues. The V gene's germline CDR1 is KGHSH and CDR2 LQKENI. Trimming shortened V by 3 bases and J by 4 bases, and 10 bases separated the two germline ends. The CDR3 reads CASSPRVEGNTIYF. CDR3 DNA: TGTGCCAGCTCACCCAGGGTCGAGGGAAACACCATATATTTT.

Written as DNA, the CDR3 is TGCGCCAGCAGCCTCGGGACAGGGATGAGCAATCAGCCCCAGCATTTT. Translation: CASSLGTGMSNQPQHF. This chain uses TRBV4-3 with TRBJ1-5; 9 bases agree with TRBD1. The CDR3 loop spans 16 amino acids. Germline assignment: CDR1 LGHNA and CDR2 YSLEER. With V trimmed by 4 bases and J by 1 base, 5 bases remained unmatched.

This chain joins TRBV12-5 and TRBJ1-2, with a weak D call TRBD1 (5 bases). This CDR3 is built from 16 residues. V dropped 6 bases and J dropped 0 bases, with 17 bases sitting between them. CDR1 is LGHNT, CDR2 FRNRAP, per germline. Here the CDR3 DNA reads TGTGCTAGTGGCTGGGGGTCGGGCAGATCTAACTATGGCTACACCTTC. Translated: CASGWGSGRSNYGYTF.

The rearrangement links TRBV4-2 to TRBJ2-3; D possibly matches TRBD1 or TRBD2 (5 bases each). Trimming took 4 bases from V and 2 from J, leaving 13 bases between them. Germline CDR1 is LGHNA and CDR2 is YNFKEQ. There are 15 residues in the CDR3. The CDR3 is CASSPGTSITDTQYF. In nucleotides, the CDR3 is TGTGCCAGCAGCCCCGGGACGTCCATCACAGATACGCAGTATTTT.

In this sample, this clonotype turned up a few times. For the CDR3, the DNA is TGTGCCAGCAGCTCGAGGGTGGGTAGGGAGACCCAGTACTTC. Its translation: CASSSRVGRETQYF. V usage is TRBV7-2 and J usage is TRBJ2-5; D may be TRBD2 (5 bases). This CDR3 contains 14 residues. Germline V gives CDR1 SGHTA, CDR2 FQGNSA. Trimming took off 4 bases at V and 5 bases at J, with 14 bases between the two ends. The full variable domain, its missing parts supplied by reference TRBV7-2 and TRBJ2-5, is GAGVSQSPSNKVTEKGKDVELRCDPISGHTALYWYRQSLGQGLEFLIYFQGNSAPDKSGLPSDRFSAERTGGSVSTLTIQRTQQEDSAVYLCASSSRVGRETQYFGPGTRLLVL.

V gene TRBV28 combines with J gene TRBJ2-5; D may be TRBD1 (6 bases). Germline CDR1 MDHEN, CDR2 SYDVKM. The CDR3 sequence is 14 residues long. The ends were cut back, 4 bases at V and 1 base at J, with 10 bases in the middle. CDR3 nucleotides: TGTGCCAGCAGTTCTTACAGGGCCCAAGAGACCCAGTACTTC. It codes for CASSSYRAQETQYF. Complete variable domain (other parts from reference TRBV28 and TRBJ2-5): DVKVTQSSRYLVKRTGEKVFLECVQDMDHENMFWYRQDPGLGLRLIYFSYDVKMKEKGDIPEGYSVSREKKERFSLILESASTNQTSMYLCASSSYRAQETQYFGPGTRLLVL.

The J gene is TRBJ1-5, the V gene TRBV20-1; D remains unclear. Germline CDR1 and CDR2: DFQATT and SNEGSKA (reference sequence). Deletions cut 0 bases from V and 8 bases from J, with 11 bases between. The CDR3 has 13 amino acids. CDR3 amino acids: CSARETALKPQHF. The CDR3 nucleotides read TGCAGTGCTAGAGAAACGGCCCTCAAGCCCCAGCATTTT.

The chain employs TRBV4-1 and TRBJ2-5, with D possibly being TRBD2 (5 bases). Trimming left V 3 bases short and J 2 bases short, with 10 bases between. CDR1 MGHRA and CDR2 YSYEKL come from the germline V gene. CDR3 size: 14 residues. CDR3 amino acids: CASSHPGIQETQYF. CDR3 sequence (DNA): TGCGCCAGCAGCCACCCGGGGATACAAGAGACCCAGTACTTC.

The chain combines TRBV4-2 with TRBJ1-1, with 12 positions matching TRBD1. V lost 0 bases to trimming and J lost 7 bases; unmatched junction nucleotides: 9. CDR1 LGHNA and CDR2 YNFKEQ come from the germline V gene. This CDR3 spans 17 amino acids. The CDR3 coding sequence is TGTGCCAGCAGCCAAGATGTGGGGACAGGGGGCAATGATGAAGCTTTCTTT. Amino acid sequence: CASSQDVGTGGNDEAFF.

The CDR3 coding sequence is TGTGCCAGCACGAGGGTAGCGGGGCTAAATGAGCAGTTCTTC. As protein: CASTRVAGLNEQFF. The chain couples TRBV6-4 to TRBJ2-1; 8 bases match TRBD2. This CDR3 region has 14 residues. V dropped 7 bases and J dropped 7; count of bases not matched to a gene: 9. CDR1 and CDR2 (germline): MRHNA, SNTAGT.